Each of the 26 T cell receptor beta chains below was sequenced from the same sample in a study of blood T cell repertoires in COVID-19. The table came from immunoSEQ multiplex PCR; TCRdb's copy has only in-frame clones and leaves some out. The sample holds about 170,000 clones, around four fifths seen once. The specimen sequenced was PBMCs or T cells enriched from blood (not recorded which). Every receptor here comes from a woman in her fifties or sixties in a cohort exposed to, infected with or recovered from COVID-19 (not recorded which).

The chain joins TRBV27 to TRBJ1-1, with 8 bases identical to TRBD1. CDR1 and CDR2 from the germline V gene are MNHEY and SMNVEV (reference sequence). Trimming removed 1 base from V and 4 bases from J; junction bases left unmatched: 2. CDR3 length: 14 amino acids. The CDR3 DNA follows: TGTGCCAGCAGTTTATTAGGGACAGGCACTGAAGCTTTCTTT. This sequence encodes CASSLLGTGTEAFF.

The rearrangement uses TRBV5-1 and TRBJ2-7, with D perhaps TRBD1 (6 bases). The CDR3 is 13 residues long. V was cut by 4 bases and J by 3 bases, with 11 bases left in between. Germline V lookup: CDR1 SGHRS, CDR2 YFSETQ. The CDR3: CASSPGQFYEQYF. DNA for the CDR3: TGCGCCAGCAGCCCCGGACAGTTCTACGAGCAGTACTTC.

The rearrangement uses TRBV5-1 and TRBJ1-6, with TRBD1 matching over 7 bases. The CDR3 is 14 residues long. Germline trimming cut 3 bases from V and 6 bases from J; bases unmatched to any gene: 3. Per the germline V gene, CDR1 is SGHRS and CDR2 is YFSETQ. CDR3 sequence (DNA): TGCGCCAGCAGCTGGGGGACAGCTAATTCACCCCTCCACTTT. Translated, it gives CASSWGTANSPLHF.

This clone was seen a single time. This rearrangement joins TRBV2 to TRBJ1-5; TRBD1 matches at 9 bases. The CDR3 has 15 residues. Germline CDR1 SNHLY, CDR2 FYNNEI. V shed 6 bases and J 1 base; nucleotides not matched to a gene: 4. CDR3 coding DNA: TGTGCCAGCAGGGGACAGGGATTAAGCAATCAGCCCCAGCATTTT. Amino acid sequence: CASRGQGLSNQPQHF. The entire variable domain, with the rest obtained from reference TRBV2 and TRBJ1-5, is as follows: EPEVTQTPSHQVTQMGQEVILRCVPISNHLYFYWYRQILGQKVEFLVSFYNNEISEKSEIFDDQFSVERPDGSNFTLKIRSTKLEDSAMYFCASRGQGLSNQPQHFGDGTRLSIL.

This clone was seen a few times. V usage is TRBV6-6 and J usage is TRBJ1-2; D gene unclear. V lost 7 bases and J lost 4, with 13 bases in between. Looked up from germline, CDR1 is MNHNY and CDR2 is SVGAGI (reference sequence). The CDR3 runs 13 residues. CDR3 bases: TGTGCCAGCAATACCGACATGTCCTATGGCTACACCTTC. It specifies CASNTDMSYGYTF.

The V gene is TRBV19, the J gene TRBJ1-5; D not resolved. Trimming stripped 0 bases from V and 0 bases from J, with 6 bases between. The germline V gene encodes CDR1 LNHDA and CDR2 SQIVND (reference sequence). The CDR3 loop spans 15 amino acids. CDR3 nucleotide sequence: TGTGCCAGTAGTATAGATCCGTTTAGCAATCAGCCCCAGCATTTT. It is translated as CASSIDPFSNQPQHF.

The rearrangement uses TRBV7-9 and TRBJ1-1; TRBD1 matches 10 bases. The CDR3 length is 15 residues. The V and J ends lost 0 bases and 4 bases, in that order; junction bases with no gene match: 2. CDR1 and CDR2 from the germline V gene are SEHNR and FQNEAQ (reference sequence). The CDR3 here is CASSLAGTGATEAFF. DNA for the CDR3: TGTGCCAGCAGCTTAGCCGGGACAGGGGCCACTGAAGCTTTCTTT.

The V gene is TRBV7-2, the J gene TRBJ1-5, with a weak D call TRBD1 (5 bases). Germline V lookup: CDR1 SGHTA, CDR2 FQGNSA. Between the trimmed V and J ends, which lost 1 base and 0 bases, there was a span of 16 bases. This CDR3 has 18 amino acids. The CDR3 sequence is CASSLGVGGSASNQPQHF. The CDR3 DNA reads TGTGCCAGCAGCTTAGGGGTCGGGGGGTCAGCTAGCAATCAGCCCCAGCATTTT.

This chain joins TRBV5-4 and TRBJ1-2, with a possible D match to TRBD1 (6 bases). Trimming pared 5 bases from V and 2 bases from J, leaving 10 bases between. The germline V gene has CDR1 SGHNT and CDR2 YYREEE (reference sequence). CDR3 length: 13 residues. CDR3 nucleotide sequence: TGTGCCAGCAGATTTCAGGGGAACTATGGCTACACCTTC. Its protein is CASRFQGNYGYTF.

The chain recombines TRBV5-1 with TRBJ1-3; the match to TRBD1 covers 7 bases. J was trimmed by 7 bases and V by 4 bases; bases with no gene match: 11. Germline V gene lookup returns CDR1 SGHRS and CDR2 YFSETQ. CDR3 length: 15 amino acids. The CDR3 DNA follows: TGCGCCAGCAGCGTAACAGGGGTCTCAGGGAACACCATATATTTT. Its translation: CASSVTGVSGNTIYF. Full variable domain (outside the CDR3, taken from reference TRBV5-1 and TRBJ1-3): KAGVTQTPRYLIKTRGQQVTLSCSPISGHRSVSWYQQTPGQGLQFLFEYFSETQRNKGNFPGRFSGRQFSNSRSEMNVSTLELGDSALYLCASSVTGVSGNTIYFGEGSWLTVV.

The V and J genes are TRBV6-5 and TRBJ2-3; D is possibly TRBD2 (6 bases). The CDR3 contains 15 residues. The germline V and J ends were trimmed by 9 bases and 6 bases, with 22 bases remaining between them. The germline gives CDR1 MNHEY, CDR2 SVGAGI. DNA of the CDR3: TGTGCCAGTACCGGAGGGGCAGGGTTCTCGGATACGCAGTATTTT. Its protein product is CASTGGAGFSDTQYF.

Here the CDR3 DNA reads TGTGCCATCAGTGATCTAGACAATGAGCAGTTCTTC. Amino acids: CAISDLDNEQFF. The chain combines TRBV10-3 with TRBJ2-1; no clear D. The V and J ends lost 3 bases and 5 bases respectively, with 5 bases between them. The CDR3 totals 12 residues. Germline V gene lookup returns CDR1 ENHRY and CDR2 SYGVKD.

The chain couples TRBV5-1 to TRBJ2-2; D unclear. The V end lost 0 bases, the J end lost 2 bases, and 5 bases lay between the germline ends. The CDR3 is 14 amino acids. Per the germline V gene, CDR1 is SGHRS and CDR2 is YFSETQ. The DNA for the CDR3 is TGCGCCAGCAGCTTGGCGCTAAACACCGGGGAGCTGTTTTTT. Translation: CASSLALNTGELFF.

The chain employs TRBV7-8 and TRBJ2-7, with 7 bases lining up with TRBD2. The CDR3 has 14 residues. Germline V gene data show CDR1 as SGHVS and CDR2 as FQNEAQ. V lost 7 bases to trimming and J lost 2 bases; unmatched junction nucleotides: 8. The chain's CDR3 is CASTLGGDTYEQYF. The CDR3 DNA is TGTGCCAGCACCTTGGGGGGGGATACCTACGAGCAGTACTTC.

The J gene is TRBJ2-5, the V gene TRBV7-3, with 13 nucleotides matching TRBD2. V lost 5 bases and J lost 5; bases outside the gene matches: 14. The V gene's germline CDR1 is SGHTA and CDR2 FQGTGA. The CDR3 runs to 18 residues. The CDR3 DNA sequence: TGTGCCAGCAGCCTCCGGACTAGCGGGAGCCCCGAGGAGGAGACCCAGTACTTC. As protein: CASSLRTSGSPEEETQYF.

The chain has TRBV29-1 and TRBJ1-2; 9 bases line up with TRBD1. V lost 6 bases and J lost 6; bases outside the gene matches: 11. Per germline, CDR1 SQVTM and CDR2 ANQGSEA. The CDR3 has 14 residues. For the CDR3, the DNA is TGCAGCGTGGGCCGGGACAGGGAAACCGATGGCTACACCTTC. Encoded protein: CSVGRDRETDGYTF. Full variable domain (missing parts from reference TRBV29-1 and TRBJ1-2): SAVISQKPSRDICQRGTSLTIQCQVDSQVTMMFWYRQQPGQSLTLIATANQGSEATYESGFVIDKFPISRPNLTFSTLTVSNMSPEDSSIYLCSVGRDRETDGYTFGSGTRLTVV.

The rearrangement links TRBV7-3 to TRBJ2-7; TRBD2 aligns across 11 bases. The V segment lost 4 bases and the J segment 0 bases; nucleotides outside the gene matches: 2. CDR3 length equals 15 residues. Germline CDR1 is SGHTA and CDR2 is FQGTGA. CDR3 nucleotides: TGTGCCAGCAGCTATACTAGCGGGAGCTCCTACGAGCAGTACTTC. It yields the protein CASSYTSGSSYEQYF.

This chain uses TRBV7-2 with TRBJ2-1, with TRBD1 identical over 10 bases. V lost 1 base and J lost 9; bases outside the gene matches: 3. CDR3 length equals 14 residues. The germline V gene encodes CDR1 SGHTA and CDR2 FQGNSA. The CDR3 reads CASSLGTGGGEQFF. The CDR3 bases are TGTGCCAGCAGCTTAGGGACAGGGGGGGGTGAGCAGTTCTTC. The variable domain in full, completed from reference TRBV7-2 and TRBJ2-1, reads GAGVSQSPSNKVTEKGKDVELRCDPISGHTALYWYRQSLGQGLEFLIYFQGNSAPDKSGLPSDRFSAERTGGSVSTLTIQRTQQEDSAVYLCASSLGTGGGEQFFGPGTRLTVL.

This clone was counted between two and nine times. CDR3 DNA: TGTGCCTCTTCTCCCGGGGAATCATACAATGAGCAGTTCTTC. Amino acids: CASSPGESYNEQFF. The rearrangement joins TRBV30 to TRBJ2-1, with D possibly TRBD2 on 5 matching bases. V lost 7 bases and J lost 4, with 17 bases in between. CDR1 GTSNPN and CDR2 SVGIG come from the germline V gene (reference sequence). The CDR3 runs to 14 residues.

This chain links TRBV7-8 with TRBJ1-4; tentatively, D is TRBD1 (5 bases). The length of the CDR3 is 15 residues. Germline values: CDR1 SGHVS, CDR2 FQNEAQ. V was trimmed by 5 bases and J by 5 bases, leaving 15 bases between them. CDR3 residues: CASSPLSGVNEKLFF. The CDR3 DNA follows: TGTGCCAGCAGCCCACTCTCGGGGGTAAATGAAAAACTGTTTTTT. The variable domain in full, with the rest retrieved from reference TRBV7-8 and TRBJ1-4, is GAGVSQSPRYKVAKRGQDVALRCDPISGHVSLFWYQQALGQGPEFLTYFQNEAQLDKSGLPSDRFFAERPEGSVSTLKIQRTQQEDSAVYLCASSPLSGVNEKLFFGSGTQLSVL.

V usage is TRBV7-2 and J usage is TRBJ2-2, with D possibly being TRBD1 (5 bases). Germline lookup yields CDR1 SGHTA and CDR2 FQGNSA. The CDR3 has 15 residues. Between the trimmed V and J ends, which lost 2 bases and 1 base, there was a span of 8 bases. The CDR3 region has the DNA TGTGCCAGCAGCTTAAATACAGGGAACACCGGGGAGCTGTTTTTT. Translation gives CASSLNTGNTGELFF.

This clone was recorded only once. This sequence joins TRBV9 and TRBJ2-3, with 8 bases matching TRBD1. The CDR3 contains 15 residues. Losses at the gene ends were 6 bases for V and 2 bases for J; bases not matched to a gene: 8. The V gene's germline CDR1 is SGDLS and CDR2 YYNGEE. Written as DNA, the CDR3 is TGTGCCAGCAACATTCAGGGGGCCCTCACAGATACGCAGTATTTT. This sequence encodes CASNIQGALTDTQYF.

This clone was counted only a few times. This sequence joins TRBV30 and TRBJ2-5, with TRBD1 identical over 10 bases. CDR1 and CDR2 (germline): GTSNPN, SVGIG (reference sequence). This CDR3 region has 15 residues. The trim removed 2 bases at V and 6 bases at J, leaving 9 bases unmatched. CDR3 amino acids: CAWSTPTGGLKTQYF. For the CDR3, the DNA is TGTGCCTGGAGTACACCGACAGGGGGCTTGAAGACCCAGTACTTC.

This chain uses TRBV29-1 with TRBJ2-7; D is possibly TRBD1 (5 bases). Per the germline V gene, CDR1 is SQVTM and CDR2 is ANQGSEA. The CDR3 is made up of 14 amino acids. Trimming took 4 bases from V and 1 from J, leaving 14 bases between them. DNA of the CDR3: TGCAGCGTTGCGGGTACAGGTGATTCCTACGAGCAGTACTTC. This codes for CSVAGTGDSYEQYF.

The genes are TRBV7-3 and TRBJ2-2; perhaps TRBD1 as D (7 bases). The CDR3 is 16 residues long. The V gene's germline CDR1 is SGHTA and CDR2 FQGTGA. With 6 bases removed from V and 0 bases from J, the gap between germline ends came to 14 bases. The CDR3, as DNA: TGTGCCAGCAGTTTGTCAGGGGGGACGAACACCGGGGAGCTGTTTTTT. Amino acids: CASSLSGGTNTGELFF.

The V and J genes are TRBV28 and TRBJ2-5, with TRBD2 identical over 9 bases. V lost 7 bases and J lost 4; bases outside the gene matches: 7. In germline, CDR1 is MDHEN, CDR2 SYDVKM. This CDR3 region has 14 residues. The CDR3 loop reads CASILGGGAETQYF. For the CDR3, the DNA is TGTGCCAGCATTCTCGGCGGGGGGGCAGAGACCCAGTACTTC.